The 16 T cell receptor beta chains reported below all come from one sample, sequenced in a study of T cell repertoires in cytomegalovirus infection. MiXCR, run by TCRdb on the reads, gives a single entry per CDR3 protein. The sample has approximately 100,000 distinct CDR3 sequences; around 45% are singletons. These receptors lack a known antigen. Material: CD8+ T cells from cultured PBMCs, obtained from culture after CMV antigen stimulation. The receptors shown here come from a human donor in good health (CMV status not recorded). Some clones in this sample may be carry-over from other donors' samples.

Notes on this clonotype: One end of the junction varies from germline; a read error may be responsible. CDR3 amino acids: CASSQGYSTATQYF. The CDR3 nucleotides read TGTGCCAGCAGCCAGGGTTATAGCACAGCTACGCAGTATTTT. The V call is TRBV11-1, the J call TRBJ2-3, with D perhaps TRBD1 (5 bases). CDR1 is SGHAT, CDR2 FQDESV, per germline (reference sequence). This CDR3 contains 14 residues. Based on the CDR3 plus reference TRBV11-1 and TRBJ2-3, the full variable domain is EAEVAQSPRYKITEKSQAVAFWCDPISGHATLYWYRQILGQGPELLVQFQDESVVDDSQLPKDRFSAERLKGVDSTLKIQPAELGDSAMYLCASSQGYSTATQYFGPGTRLTVL.

This clonotype has more than one count but fewer than ten. This sequence joins TRBV7-8 and TRBJ1-4; D might be TRBD1 (5 bases). V was trimmed by 0 bases and J by 4 bases, leaving 9 bases between them. This CDR3 is built from 15 residues. CDR1 is SGHVS, CDR2 FQNEAQ, per germline. The CDR3 DNA reads TGTGCCAGCAGCTTAGCATGGGACGGTAATGAAAAACTGTTTTTT. It yields the protein CASSLAWDGNEKLFF.

On this clonotype: The CDR3 does not end in the conserved phenylalanine or tryptophan, so this is likely a read error. The chain has TRBV7-8 and TRBJ1-1; 9 bases match TRBD1. Germline CDR1 and CDR2: SGHVS and FQNEAQ. The CDR3 consists of 15 residues. After removal of 2 bases from V and 1 base from J, the junction contained 2 bases not matched to a gene. CDR3 loop: CASSLPGQGNTEAFL. CDR3 sequence (DNA): TGTGCCAGCAGCTTACCGGGACAGGGGAACACTGAAGCTTTCTTG.

Ten or more counts support this clonotype. This sequence joins TRBV6-1 and TRBJ2-1; 12 bases are a match to TRBD2. J was trimmed by 0 bases and V by 6 bases; bases with no gene match: 9. Germline lookup yields CDR1 MNHNS and CDR2 SASEGT. This CDR3 has 18 amino acids. Here the CDR3 reads CASSELAGGLSSYNEQFF. In DNA form, the CDR3 reads TGTGCCAGCAGCGAACTAGCGGGGGGACTGAGCTCCTACAATGAGCAGTTCTTC.

This clonotype was detected ten times or more. The V call is TRBV28, the J call TRBJ2-7; D is possibly TRBD1 (6 bases). Germline V gene data show CDR1 as MDHEN and CDR2 as SYDVKM. Trimming stripped 5 bases from V and 2 bases from J, with 22 bases between. The CDR3 consists of 17 residues. CDR3 in amino acids: CASSAPPFGQMTYEQYF. The CDR3 region has the DNA TGTGCCAGCAGTGCTCCCCCATTTGGACAGATGACCTACGAGCAGTACTTC.

The CDR3 region is CASSSGQGNIPFYGYTF. The CDR3 DNA is TGTGCCAGCAGCTCGGGACAGGGGAATATTCCGTTCTATGGCTACACCTTC. V usage is TRBV13 and J usage is TRBJ1-2, with TRBD1 matching 10 bases. This CDR3 region has 17 residues. J was trimmed by 4 bases and V by 4 bases; bases with no gene match: 12. Germline V gene lookup returns CDR1 PRHDT and CDR2 FYEKMQ (reference sequence).

This clonotype was counted once. The chain links TRBV4-1 to TRBJ2-5; perhaps TRBD1 as D (6 bases). CDR1 MGHRA and CDR2 YSYEKL come from the germline V gene. CDR3 size: 16 residues. The V end was cut by 2 bases, the J end by 0 bases, with 13 bases between. CDR3 sequence: CASSQPLTGYQETQYF. For the CDR3, the DNA is TGCGCCAGCAGCCAACCCCTGACAGGATACCAAGAGACCCAGTACTTC.

The count of this clonotype is one. V usage is TRBV5-1 and J usage is TRBJ2-1, with a tentative D call TRBD1 (5 bases). Per the germline V gene, CDR1 is SGHRS and CDR2 is YFSETQ. The CDR3 has 15 amino acids. V was cut by 0 bases and J by 8 bases, with 15 bases left in between. CDR3 protein: CASSLVDMGSYEQFF. DNA for the CDR3: TGCGCCAGCAGCTTGGTGGACATGGGATCCTATGAGCAGTTCTTC.

The chain recombines TRBV6-1 with TRBJ2-1; D call uncertain. V was shortened by 5 bases and J by 0 bases, with 11 bases between the two germline ends. The germline V gene has CDR1 MNHNS and CDR2 SASEGT. CDR3 size: 15 residues. CDR3 sequence: CASSPRSISYNEQFF. The CDR3 nucleotides are TGTGCCAGCAGTCCCAGGTCCATCTCCTACAATGAGCAGTTCTTC.

The rearrangement links TRBV19 to TRBJ2-7; D uncertain. Trimming took off 3 bases at V and 3 bases at J, with 9 bases between the two ends. The germline gives CDR1 LNHDA, CDR2 SQIVND (reference sequence). CDR3 length: 13 amino acids. The CDR3 coding sequence is TGTGCCAGTAGTATGGGCAACATCTACGAGCAGTACTTC. Protein product: CASSMGNIYEQYF.

The chain recombines TRBV27 with TRBJ1-4; TRBD1 agrees at 8 bases. The CDR3 sequence is 13 residues long. Losses at the gene ends were 7 bases for V and 8 bases for J; bases not matched to a gene: 6. Germline CDR1 is MNHEY and CDR2 is SMNVEV (reference sequence). As DNA, the CDR3 is TGTGCCAGCAAAGAGACAGGGGACGAAAAACTGTTTTTT. Translation: CASKETGDEKLFF.

This chain uses TRBV4-1 with TRBJ1-1; tentative D call: TRBD1 (5 bases). This CDR3 spans 18 amino acids. Trimming removed 4 bases from V and 5 bases from J, with 26 bases in between. CDR1 and CDR2 from the germline V gene are MGHRA and YSYEKL. The CDR3 nucleotides are TGCGCCAGCAGCCCCGTACTTACACCGCCCGGGGGTGAGACTGAAGCTTTCTTT. Protein: CASSPVLTPPGGETEAFF.

This clonotype showed up many times. This chain links TRBV20-1 with TRBJ1-5; D unclear. CDR3 length: 17 amino acids. V was pared by 0 bases and J by 0 bases, with 15 bases between. Germline V CDR1 and CDR2: DFQATT, SNEGSKA (reference sequence). The CDR3 protein is CSARDSGSEYSNQPQHF. CDR3 DNA sequence: TGCAGTGCTAGAGATAGCGGCAGCGAGTATAGCAATCAGCCCCAGCATTTT.

This clonotype was observed a few times. The CDR3 sequence: CASSFSFSDTQYF. The DNA of the CDR3 is TGTGCCAGCAGCTTTAGCTTCTCAGATACGCAGTATTTT. The chain combines TRBV11-3 with TRBJ2-3, with D uncertain. There are 13 residues in the CDR3. From germline, CDR1 is SGHNT and CDR2 YENEEA. The ends were cut back, 3 bases at V and 4 bases at J, with 8 bases in the middle. Based on the CDR3 plus reference TRBV11-3 and TRBJ2-3, the full variable domain is EAGVVQSPRYKIIEKKQPVAFWCNPISGHNTLYWYLQNLGQGPELLIRYENEEAVDDSQLPKDRFSAERLKGVDSTLKIQPAELGDSAVYLCASSFSFSDTQYFGPGTRLTVL.

The chain uses TRBV11-2 and TRBJ2-3; D unresolved. The CDR3 consists of 14 residues. The germline V and J ends were trimmed by 3 bases and 2 bases, with 9 bases remaining between them. The V gene's germline CDR1 is SGHAT and CDR2 FQNNGV. The CDR3 DNA is TGTGCCAGCAGCTTTCTTCATTTCACAGATACGCAGTATTTT. Translated, it gives CASSFLHFTDTQYF.

The chain employs TRBV24-1 and TRBJ2-1; D remains unclear. Trimming took 5 bases from V and 6 from J, leaving 4 bases between them. The CDR3 has 11 amino acids. Germline CDR1 and CDR2: KGHDR and SFDVKD. The CDR3 loop is CATSAGNEQFF. As DNA, the CDR3 is TGTGCCACCAGTGCGGGCAATGAGCAGTTCTTC.